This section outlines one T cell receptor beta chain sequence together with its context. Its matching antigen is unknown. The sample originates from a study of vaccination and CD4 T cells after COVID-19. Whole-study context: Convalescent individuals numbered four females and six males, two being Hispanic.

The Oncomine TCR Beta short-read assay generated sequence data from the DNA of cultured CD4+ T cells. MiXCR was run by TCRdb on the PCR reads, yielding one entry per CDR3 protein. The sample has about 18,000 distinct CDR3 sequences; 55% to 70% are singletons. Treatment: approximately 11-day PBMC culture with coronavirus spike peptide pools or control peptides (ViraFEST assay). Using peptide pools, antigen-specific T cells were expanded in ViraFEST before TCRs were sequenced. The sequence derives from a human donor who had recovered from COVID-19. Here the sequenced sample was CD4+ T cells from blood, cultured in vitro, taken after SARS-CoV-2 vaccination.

CDR3 DNA: TGTGCCAGCAGCCAGGACAGGGTGGACTATGGCTACACCTTC. Protein product: CASSQDRVDYGYTF. This chain uses TRBV28 with TRBJ1-2, with 8 bases that match TRBD1. V shed 6 bases, J shed 3 bases, and the junction held 6 bases outside the gene matches. Germline V gives CDR1 MDHEN, CDR2 SYDVKM. The CDR3 sequence is 14 residues long.